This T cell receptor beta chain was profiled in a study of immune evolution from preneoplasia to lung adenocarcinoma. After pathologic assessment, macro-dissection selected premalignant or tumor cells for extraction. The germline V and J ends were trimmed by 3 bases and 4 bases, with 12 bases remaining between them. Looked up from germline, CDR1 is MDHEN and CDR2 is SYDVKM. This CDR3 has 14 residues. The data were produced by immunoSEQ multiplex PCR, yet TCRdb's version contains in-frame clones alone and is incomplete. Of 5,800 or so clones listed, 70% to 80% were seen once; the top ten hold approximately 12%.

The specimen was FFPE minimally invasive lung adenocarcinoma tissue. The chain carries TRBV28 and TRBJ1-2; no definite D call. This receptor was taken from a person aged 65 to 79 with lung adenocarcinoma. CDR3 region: CASSFGRVAYGYTF. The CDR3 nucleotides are TGTGCCAGCAGTTTTGGCCGGGTTGCCTATGGCTACACCTTC.